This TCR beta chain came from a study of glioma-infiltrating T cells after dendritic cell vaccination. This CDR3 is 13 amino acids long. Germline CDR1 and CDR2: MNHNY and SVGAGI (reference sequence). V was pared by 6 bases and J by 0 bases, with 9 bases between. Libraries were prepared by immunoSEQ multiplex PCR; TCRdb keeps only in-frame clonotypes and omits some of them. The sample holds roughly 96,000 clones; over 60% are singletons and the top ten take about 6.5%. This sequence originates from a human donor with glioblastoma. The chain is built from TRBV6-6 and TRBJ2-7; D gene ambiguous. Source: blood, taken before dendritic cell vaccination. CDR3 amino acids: CASSRDTSYEQYF. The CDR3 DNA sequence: TGTGCCAGCAGCAGAGACACCTCCTACGAGCAGTACTTC.